These T cell receptor beta chains were read from a single sample in a study of cytomegalovirus exposure and HLA in healthy donors. The method was immunoSEQ multiplex PCR; TCRdb's version includes in-frame clones alone and lacks a portion of them. The repertoire includes around 130,000 clones, roughly 76% of them detected once, and 1.2% sits in the top ten. The sequencing sample was made of PBMCs. The origin of the receptors is a female donor in good health and CMV-seronegative. Both conserved end residues are part of each CDR3. The D gene is left open where the match is weak.

>TRBJ2-7|14|TRBV5-1|NA
CASSLGHISYEQYF
TGCGCCAGCAGCTTGGGACACATATCCTACGAGCAGTACTTC
>TRBJ2-7|10|TRBV25-1|NA
CASSDAVAYF
TGTGCCAGCAGTGACGCAGTGGCGTACTTC
>TRBJ2-4|14|TRBV6-1|NA
CASTRGWEKNIQYF
TGTGCCAGCACCCGAGGTTGGGAGAAAAACATTCAGTACTTC
>TRBJ1-1|15|TRBV28|NA
CASSLRGHKFTEAFF
TGTGCCAGCAGTTTAAGGGGTCATAAGTTCACTGAAGCTTTCTTT
>TRBJ2-5|17|TRBV2|TRBD2
CASSEWLAGSFQETQYF
TGTGCCAGCAGTGAGTGGCTAGCGGGATCCTTCCAAGAGACCCAGTACTTC
>TRBJ2-5|14|TRBV7-7|TRBD2
CASSSHPGGETQYF
TGTGCTAGCAGCTCACACCCCGGGGGGGAGACCCAGTACTTC
>TRBJ2-7|13|TRBV27|TRBD2
CASRGTSLDEQYF
TGTGCCAGCAGGGGGACTAGTCTCGACGAGCAGTACTTC
>TRBJ1-5|16|TRBV6-5|NA
CASSYSWGQGNQPQHF
TGTGCCAGCAGTTACTCGTGGGGGCAAGGCAATCAGCCCCAGCATTTT
>TRBJ1-1|11|TRBV29-1|NA
CSVEKGSEAFF
TGCAGCGTTGAAAAGGGGTCTGAAGCTTTCTTT
>TRBJ2-7|17|TRBV5-1|TRBD2
CASSLATSGKPTYEQYF
TGCGCCAGCAGCTTAGCGACTAGCGGGAAACCCACCTACGAGCAGTACTTC